The rows below give T cell receptor beta chains drawn from one sample of a study of T cells in Graves' hyperthyroidism and ophthalmopathy. TCRdb recomputed calls from the multiplex PCR reads with MiXCR, one row per CDR3 protein. This table has fewer than 900,000 distinct CDR3 sequences, around 15% appearing once. The sample consisted of blood. These receptors all come from a man younger than 30 with Graves' hyperthyroidism. The CDR3 runs from the conserved cysteine through the conserved F or W.

v_call: TRBV11-1; j_call: TRBJ2-1; cdr3_aa: CASSEGQGRNEQFF
v_call: TRBV4-2; j_call: TRBJ2-1; cdr3_aa: CASSQDRSGAYNEQFF
v_call: TRBV24-1; j_call: TRBJ2-1; cdr3_aa: CATSDQAGGPNNEQFF
v_call: TRBV28; j_call: TRBJ2-1; cdr3_aa: CASSTPGLAAREQFF
v_call: TRBV28; j_call: TRBJ2-3; cdr3_aa: CASSRPGPYTDTQYF
v_call: TRBV6-1; j_call: TRBJ2-3; cdr3_aa: CASSARTGWGDTQYF
v_call: TRBV14; j_call: TRBJ1-4; cdr3_aa: CASSDPGRVKLFF
v_call: TRBV20-1; j_call: TRBJ2-1; cdr3_aa: CSAIVLGRDEQFF
v_call: TRBV5-8; j_call: TRBJ2-7; cdr3_aa: CASSSGGQGPNEQYF
v_call: TRBV19; j_call: TRBJ2-3; cdr3_aa: CASSIGSVLDTQYF
v_call: TRBV6-1; j_call: TRBJ2-5; cdr3_aa: CASTDRVGTQYF
v_call: TRBV9; j_call: TRBJ1-6; cdr3_aa: CASSQEGSSNSPLHF
v_call: TRBV27; j_call: TRBJ2-7; cdr3_aa: CASRPFAVSGSYEQYF
v_call: TRBV27; j_call: TRBJ1-1; cdr3_aa: CASSTWDGRVGNTEAFF
v_call: TRBV25-1; j_call: TRBJ2-7; cdr3_aa: CASSEYRLAGVYEQYF
v_call: TRBV12-3/TRBV12-4; j_call: TRBJ2-1; cdr3_aa: CASTLRASGSINEQFF
v_call: TRBV11-2; j_call: TRBJ2-1; cdr3_aa: CASSLRARLADNEQFF
v_call: TRBV28; j_call: TRBJ2-1; cdr3_aa: CASSLRQGVGNEQFF
v_call: TRBV27; j_call: TRBJ2-6; cdr3_aa: CASSTKAASGANVLTF
v_call: TRBV5-6; j_call: TRBJ2-7; cdr3_aa: CASSLERSAGGYEQYF
v_call: TRBV24-1; j_call: TRBJ1-5; cdr3_aa: CATSDPGRGSNQPQHF
v_call: TRBV28; j_call: TRBJ2-1; cdr3_aa: CASNSRRGQARGRFF
v_call: TRBV5-1; j_call: TRBJ2-7; cdr3_aa: CASSFKPFYEQYF
v_call: TRBV20-1; j_call: TRBJ1-6; cdr3_aa: CSARDDFGSLHF
v_call: TRBV28; j_call: TRBJ2-7; cdr3_aa: CASSLSLAYEQYF
v_call: TRBV20-1; j_call: TRBJ2-1; cdr3_aa: CSARDEDPNPGGYPYNERFF
v_call: TRBV11-2; j_call: TRBJ2-7; cdr3_aa: CASSLDNLAGSYEQYF
v_call: TRBV18; j_call: TRBJ1-3; cdr3_aa: CASSRSSLSGNTIYF
v_call: TRBV28; j_call: TRBJ1-2; cdr3_aa: CASSYTGTSQGYTF
v_call: TRBV4-3; j_call: TRBJ1-5; cdr3_aa: CASSQGRDRGQPQHF
v_call: TRBV2; j_call: TRBJ2-5; cdr3_aa: CASSGDRVDF
v_call: TRBV20-1; j_call: TRBJ1-1; cdr3_aa: CSARPGTGMNTEAFF
v_call: TRBV6-1; j_call: TRBJ2-7; cdr3_aa: CASRTAEGSYEQYF
v_call: TRBV11-1; j_call: TRBJ1-1; cdr3_aa: CASSKNRGDTEAFF
v_call: TRBV6-2/TRBV6-3; j_call: TRBJ2-7; cdr3_aa: CASSGDRGRDEQYF
v_call: TRBV11-3; j_call: TRBJ1-1; cdr3_aa: CASLGPLNTEAFF
v_call: TRBV15; j_call: TRBJ2-1; cdr3_aa: CATSRVKGPISYNEQFF
v_call: TRBV10-2; j_call: TRBJ2-7; cdr3_aa: CASRGQTSGALHEQYF
v_call: TRBV7-2; j_call: TRBJ2-3; cdr3_aa: CASSLSGEGTQYF
v_call: TRBV6-2/TRBV6-3; j_call: TRBJ2-1; cdr3_aa: CASSYSQGNEQFF
v_call: TRBV20-1; j_call: TRBJ2-5; cdr3_aa: CSARPFVQETQYF